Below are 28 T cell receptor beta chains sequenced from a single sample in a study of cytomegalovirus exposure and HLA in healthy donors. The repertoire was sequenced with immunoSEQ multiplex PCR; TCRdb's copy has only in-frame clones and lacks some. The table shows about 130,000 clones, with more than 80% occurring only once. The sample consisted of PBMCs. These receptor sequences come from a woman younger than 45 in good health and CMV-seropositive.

CDR3 DNA: TGTGCCAGCAGGAGGGAAGGAGGCTACACCTTC. Amino acids: CASRREGGYTF. This sequence joins TRBV6-5 and TRBJ1-2; D not resolved. CDR3 length: 11 amino acids. V dropped 6 bases and J dropped 8 bases, with 10 bases sitting between them. The V gene's germline CDR1 is MNHEY and CDR2 SVGAGI.

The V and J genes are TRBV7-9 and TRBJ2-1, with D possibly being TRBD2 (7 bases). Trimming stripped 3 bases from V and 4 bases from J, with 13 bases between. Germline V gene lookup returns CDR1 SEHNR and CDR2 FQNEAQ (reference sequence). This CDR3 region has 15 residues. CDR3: CASSLAGAQYNEQFF. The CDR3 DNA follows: TGTGCCAGCAGCTTGGCGGGGGCCCAATACAATGAGCAGTTCTTC.

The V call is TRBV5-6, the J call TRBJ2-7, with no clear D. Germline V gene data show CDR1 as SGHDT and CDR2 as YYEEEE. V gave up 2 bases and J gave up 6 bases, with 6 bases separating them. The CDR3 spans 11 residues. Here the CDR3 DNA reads TGTGCCAGCAGCTTTGGCCGCGAGCAGTACTTC. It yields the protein CASSFGREQYF.

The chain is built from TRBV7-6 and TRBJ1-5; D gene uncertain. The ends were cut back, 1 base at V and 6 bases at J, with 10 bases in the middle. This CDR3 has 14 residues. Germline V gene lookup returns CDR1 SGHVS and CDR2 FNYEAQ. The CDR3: CASSLGEGFQPQHF. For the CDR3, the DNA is TGTGCCAGCAGCTTAGGGGAGGGTTTTCAGCCCCAGCATTTT.

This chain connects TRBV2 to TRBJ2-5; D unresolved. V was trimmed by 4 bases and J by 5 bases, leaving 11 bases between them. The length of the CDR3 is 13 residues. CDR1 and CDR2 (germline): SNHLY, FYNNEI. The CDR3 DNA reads TGTGCCAGCAGTGGTCTAGAGAGGGAGACCCAGTACTTC. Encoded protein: CASSGLERETQYF.

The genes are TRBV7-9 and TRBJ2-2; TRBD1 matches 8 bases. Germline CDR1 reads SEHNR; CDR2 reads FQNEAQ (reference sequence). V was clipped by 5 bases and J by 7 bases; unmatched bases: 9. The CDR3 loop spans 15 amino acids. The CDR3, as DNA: TGTGCCAGCAGCCCACGGACAGGGTGGCTCGGGGAGCTGTTTTTT. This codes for CASSPRTGWLGELFF.

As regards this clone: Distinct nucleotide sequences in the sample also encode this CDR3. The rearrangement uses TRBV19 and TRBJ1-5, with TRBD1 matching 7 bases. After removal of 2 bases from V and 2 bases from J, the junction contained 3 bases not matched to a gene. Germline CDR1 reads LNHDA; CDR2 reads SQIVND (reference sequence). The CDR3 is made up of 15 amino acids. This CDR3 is CASSISQGGNQPQHF. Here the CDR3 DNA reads TGTGCCAGTAGTATAAGTCAGGGGGGCAATCAGCCCCAGCATTTT.

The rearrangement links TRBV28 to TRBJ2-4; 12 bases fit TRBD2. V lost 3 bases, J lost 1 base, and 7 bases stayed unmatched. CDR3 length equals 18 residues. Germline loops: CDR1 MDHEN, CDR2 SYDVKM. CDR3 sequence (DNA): TGTGCCAGCAGTTTGTCTAGCGGGGGGGCCGGGGCCAAAAACATTCAGTACTTC. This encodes CASSLSSGGAGAKNIQYF.

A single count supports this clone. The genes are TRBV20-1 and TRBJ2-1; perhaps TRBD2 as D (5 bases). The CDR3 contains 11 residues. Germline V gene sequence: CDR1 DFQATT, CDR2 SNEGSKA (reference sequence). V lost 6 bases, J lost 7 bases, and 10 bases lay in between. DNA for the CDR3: TGCAGTGCCTCTGGGGAGAATGAGCAGTTCTTC. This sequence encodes CSASGENEQFF.

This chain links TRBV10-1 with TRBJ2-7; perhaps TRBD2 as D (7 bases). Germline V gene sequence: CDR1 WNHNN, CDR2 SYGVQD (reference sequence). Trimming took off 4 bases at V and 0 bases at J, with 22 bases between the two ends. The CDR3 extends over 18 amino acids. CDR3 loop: CASSAGGDRIFSSYEQYF. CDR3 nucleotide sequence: TGCGCCAGCAGTGCGGGGGGCGACAGAATTTTTAGCTCCTACGAGCAGTACTTC.

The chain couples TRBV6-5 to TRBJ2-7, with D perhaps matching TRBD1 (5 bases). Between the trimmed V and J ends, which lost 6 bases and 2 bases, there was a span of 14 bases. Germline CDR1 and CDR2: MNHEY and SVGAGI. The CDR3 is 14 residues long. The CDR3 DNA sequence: TGTGCCAGCAGAAGACAGTCCACTACCTACGAGCAGTACTTC. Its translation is CASRRQSTTYEQYF.

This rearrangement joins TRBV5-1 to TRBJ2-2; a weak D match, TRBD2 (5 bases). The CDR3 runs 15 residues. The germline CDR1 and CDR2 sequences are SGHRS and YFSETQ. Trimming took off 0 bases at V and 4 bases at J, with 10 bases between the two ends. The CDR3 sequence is CASSLGAAGTGELFF. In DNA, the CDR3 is TGCGCCAGCAGCTTGGGTGCCGCGGGCACCGGGGAGCTGTTTTTT.

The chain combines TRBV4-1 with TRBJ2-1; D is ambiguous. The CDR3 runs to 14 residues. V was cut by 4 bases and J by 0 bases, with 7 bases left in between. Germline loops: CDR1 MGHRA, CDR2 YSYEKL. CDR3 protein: CASSLAYSYNEQFF. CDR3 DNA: TGCGCCAGCAGCCTCGCGTACTCCTACAATGAGCAGTTCTTC.

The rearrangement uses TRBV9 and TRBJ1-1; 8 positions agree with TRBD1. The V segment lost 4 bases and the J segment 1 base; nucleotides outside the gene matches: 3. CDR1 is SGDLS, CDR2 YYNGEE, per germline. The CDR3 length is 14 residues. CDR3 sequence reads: CASSPTGANTEAFF. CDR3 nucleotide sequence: TGTGCCAGCAGCCCGACAGGGGCGAACACTGAAGCTTTCTTT.

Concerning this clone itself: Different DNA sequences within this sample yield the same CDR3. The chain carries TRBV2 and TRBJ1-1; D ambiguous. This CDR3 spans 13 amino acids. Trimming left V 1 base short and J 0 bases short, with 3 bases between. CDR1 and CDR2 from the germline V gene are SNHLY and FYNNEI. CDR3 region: CASSEDMNTEAFF. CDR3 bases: TGTGCCAGCAGTGAAGATATGAACACTGAAGCTTTCTTT.

The CDR3 DNA reads TGCGCCAGCAGCTTGCGTCCCGGGACAGGGGATCAGCCCCAGCATTTT. Protein sequence: CASSLRPGTGDQPQHF. The chain links TRBV5-1 to TRBJ1-5, with 10 bases that match TRBD1. The V and J ends lost 1 base and 5 bases, in that order; junction bases with no gene match: 6. Germline V CDR1 and CDR2: SGHRS, YFSETQ. The CDR3 runs to 16 residues. The full variable domain, completed using reference TRBV5-1 and TRBJ1-5, is KAGVTQTPRYLIKTRGQQVTLSCSPISGHRSVSWYQQTPGQGLQFLFEYFSETQRNKGNFPGRFSGRQFSNSRSEMNVSTLELGDSALYLCASSLRPGTGDQPQHFGDGTRLSIL.

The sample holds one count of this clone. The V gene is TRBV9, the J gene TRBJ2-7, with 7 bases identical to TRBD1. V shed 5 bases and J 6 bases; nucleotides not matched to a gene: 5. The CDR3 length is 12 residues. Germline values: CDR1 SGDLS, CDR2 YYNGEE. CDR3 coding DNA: TGTGCCAGCAGTACAGGGGCGGGCGAGCAGTACTTC. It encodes CASSTGAGEQYF. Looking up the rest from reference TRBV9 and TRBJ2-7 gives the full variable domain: DSGVTQTPKHLITATGQRVTLRCSPRSGDLSVYWYQQSLDQGLQFLIQYYNGEERAKGNILERFSAQQFPDLHSELNLSSLELGDSALYFCASSTGAGEQYFGPGTRLTVT.

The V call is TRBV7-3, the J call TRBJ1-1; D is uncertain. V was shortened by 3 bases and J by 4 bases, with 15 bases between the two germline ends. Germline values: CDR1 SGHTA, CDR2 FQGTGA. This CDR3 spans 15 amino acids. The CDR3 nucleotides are TGTGCCAGCAGCTTGTTAGGAGGGTCCTCCACTGAAGCTTTCTTT. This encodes CASSLLGGSSTEAFF.

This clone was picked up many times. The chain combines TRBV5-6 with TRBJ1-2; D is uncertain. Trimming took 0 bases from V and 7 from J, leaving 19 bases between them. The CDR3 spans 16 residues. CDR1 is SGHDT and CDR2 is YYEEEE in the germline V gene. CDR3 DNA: TGTGCCAGCAGCTTGGGAGCCGCAGCACCGGAGGGTGGCTACACCTTC. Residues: CASSLGAAAPEGGYTF.

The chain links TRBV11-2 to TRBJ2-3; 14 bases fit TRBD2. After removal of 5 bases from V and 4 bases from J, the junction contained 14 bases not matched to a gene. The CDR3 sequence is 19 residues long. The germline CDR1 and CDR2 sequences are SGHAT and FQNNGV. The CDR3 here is CASSPPRTSGGLGADTQYF. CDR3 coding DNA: TGTGCCAGCAGCCCACCCAGGACTAGCGGGGGGCTAGGGGCAGATACGCAGTATTTT.

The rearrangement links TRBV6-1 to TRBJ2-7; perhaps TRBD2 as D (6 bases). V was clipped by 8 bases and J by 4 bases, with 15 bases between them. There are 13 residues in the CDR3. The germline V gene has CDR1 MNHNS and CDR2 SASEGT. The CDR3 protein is CASGGRNGYEQYF. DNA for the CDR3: TGTGCCAGCGGGGGGAGAAATGGGTACGAGCAGTACTTC.

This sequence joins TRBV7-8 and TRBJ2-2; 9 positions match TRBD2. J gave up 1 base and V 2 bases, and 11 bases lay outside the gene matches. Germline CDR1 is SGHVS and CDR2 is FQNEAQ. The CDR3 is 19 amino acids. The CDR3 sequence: CASSLLGLALKQNTGELFF. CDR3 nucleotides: TGTGCCAGCAGCTTACTGGGACTAGCCTTAAAGCAGAACACCGGGGAGCTGTTTTTT.

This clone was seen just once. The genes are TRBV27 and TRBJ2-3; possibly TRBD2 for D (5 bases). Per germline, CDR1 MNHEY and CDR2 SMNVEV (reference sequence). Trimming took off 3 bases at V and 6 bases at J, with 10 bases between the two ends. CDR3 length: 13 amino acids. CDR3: CASSFTAGDTQYF. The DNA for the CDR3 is TGTGCCAGCAGTTTTACCGCGGGTGATACGCAGTATTTT.

CDR3 in amino acids: CASSVGGGAGGEQFF. DNA of the CDR3: TGTGCCAGCAGCGTAGGGGGCGGAGCGGGTGGTGAGCAGTTCTTC. This chain uses TRBV9 with TRBJ2-1; D is possibly TRBD2 (6 bases). Trimming took 0 bases from V and 9 from J, leaving 16 bases between them. Germline CDR1 is SGDLS and CDR2 is YYNGEE. The length of the CDR3 is 15 residues.

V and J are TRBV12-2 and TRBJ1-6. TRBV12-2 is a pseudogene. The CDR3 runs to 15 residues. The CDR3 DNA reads TGTGCAAGTCAAATTACGGGGTTCTATAATTCACCCCTCCACTTT. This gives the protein CASQITGFYNSPLHF.

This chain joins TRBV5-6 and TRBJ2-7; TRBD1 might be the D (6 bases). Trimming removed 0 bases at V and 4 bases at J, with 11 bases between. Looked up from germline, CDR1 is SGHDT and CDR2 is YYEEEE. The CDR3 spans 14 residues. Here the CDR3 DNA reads TGTGCCAGCAGCTTGGAGGGGGAGCGTTACGAGCAGTACTTC. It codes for CASSLEGERYEQYF.

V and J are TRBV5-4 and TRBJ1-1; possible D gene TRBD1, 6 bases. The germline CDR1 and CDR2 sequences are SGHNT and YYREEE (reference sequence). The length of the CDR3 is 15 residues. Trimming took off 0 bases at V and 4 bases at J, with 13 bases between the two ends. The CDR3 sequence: CASSLALGAGTEAFF. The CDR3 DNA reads TGTGCCAGCAGCTTGGCCCTGGGGGCCGGCACTGAAGCTTTCTTT.

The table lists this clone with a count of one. The DNA of the CDR3 is TGTGCCAGCAGTTTAGGACGGGACAGGGTTATTGGAGGTAACACCATATATTTT. Its translation is CASSLGRDRVIGGNTIYF. This chain uses TRBV28 with TRBJ1-3, with TRBD1 matching over 9 bases. The germline V gene has CDR1 MDHEN and CDR2 SYDVKM. The CDR3 sequence is 18 residues long. J lost 7 bases, V lost 2 bases, and 15 bases had no gene match.